This T cell receptor beta chain was observed in a study of control samples from healthy donors and cancer patients. Generated by immunoSEQ multiplex PCR, the TCRdb table keeps only in-frame clones and is missing some. This sample yields about 95,000 clones, of which around four fifths are seen a single time; around 20% belongs to the top ten. The germline V and J ends were trimmed by 3 bases and 0 bases, with 5 bases remaining between them. The V gene's germline CDR1 is MGHRA and CDR2 YSYEKL. The CDR3 runs 14 residues. Sequencing input: blood. The TCR originated in a man aged 25 to 40 in good health. This rearrangement joins TRBV4-1 to TRBJ2-2, with D unresolved. The CDR3 reads CASSHGTNTGELFF. Written as DNA, the CDR3 is TGCGCCAGCAGCCACGGAACGAACACCGGGGAGCTGTTTTTT.